This TCR beta chain was sequenced for a study of T cell responses to AZD1222 COVID-19 vaccine. Study results and caveats: Baseline serostatus was positive in only a handful of AZD1222 recipients. Variant regions that are unmutated are reportedly the target of nearly half of spike-specific TCRs.

Comments on this clone: Its specificity is not known.

The CDR3 is 16 amino acids. V was clipped by 0 bases and J by 6 bases; unmatched bases: 6. CDR1 and CDR2 from the germline V gene are MNHEY and SVGAGI. The data were produced by immunoSEQ multiplex PCR, yet TCRdb's version contains in-frame clones alone and is incomplete. The sample has 110,000 to 150,000 clones, about 93% seen once. Specimen: peripheral blood, collected on day 0 of AZD1222 vaccination. The V gene is TRBV6-5, the J gene TRBJ1-2; 11 bases are shared with TRBD1. This receptor was taken from an adult in good health. CDR3 in amino acids: CASSYSPGTGGHGYTF. CDR3 DNA sequence: TGTGCCAGCAGTTACTCGCCCGGGACAGGGGGACATGGCTACACCTTC.